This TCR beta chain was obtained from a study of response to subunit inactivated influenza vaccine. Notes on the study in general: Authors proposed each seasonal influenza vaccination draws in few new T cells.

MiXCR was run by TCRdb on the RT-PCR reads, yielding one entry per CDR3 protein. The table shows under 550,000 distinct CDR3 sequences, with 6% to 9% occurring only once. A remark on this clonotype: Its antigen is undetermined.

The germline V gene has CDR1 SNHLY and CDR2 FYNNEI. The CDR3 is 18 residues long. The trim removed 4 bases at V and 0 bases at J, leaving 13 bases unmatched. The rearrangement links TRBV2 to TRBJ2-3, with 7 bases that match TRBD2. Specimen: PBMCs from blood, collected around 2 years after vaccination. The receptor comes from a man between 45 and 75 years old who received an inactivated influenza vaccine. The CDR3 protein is CASSVPTRGSTSTDTQYF. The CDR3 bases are TGTGCCAGCAGTGTGCCAACGCGGGGGAGCACTAGCACAGATACGCAGTATTTT.